The clone carrying this T cell receptor (beta chain) was counted many times. Its antigen remains unknown. This sample is part of a study of T cells in Graves' hyperthyroidism and ophthalmopathy. V lost 5 bases, J lost 11 bases, and 10 bases stayed unmatched. The germline gives CDR1 SGHAT, CDR2 FQNNGV. The CDR3 consists of 13 residues. Regarding the study as a whole: From stable hyperthyroidism, ophthalmopathy was separated by a 13 V-J model.

Regions amplified from RNA transcripts were the TCR beta CDR3 regions. First-round RT-PCR of the TCR CDR3 relied on the HTBI primer set. TCRdb analysed the multiplex PCR reads with MiXCR anew, one entry per CDR3 protein. The data hold hundreds of thousands of distinct CDR3 sequences, with about 45% observed a single time. The sample was peripheral blood or thyroid tissue (not recorded which). This sequence joins TRBV11-2 and TRBJ1-1; TRBD1 aligns across 8 bases. This TCR derives from an adult man with Graves' disease, either hyperthyroidism or ophthalmopathy (not recorded which). The CDR3 sequence: CASSVTGAVSAFF. CDR3 in DNA: TGTGCCAGCAGCGTGACAGGGGCCGTTTCTGCTTTCTTT.